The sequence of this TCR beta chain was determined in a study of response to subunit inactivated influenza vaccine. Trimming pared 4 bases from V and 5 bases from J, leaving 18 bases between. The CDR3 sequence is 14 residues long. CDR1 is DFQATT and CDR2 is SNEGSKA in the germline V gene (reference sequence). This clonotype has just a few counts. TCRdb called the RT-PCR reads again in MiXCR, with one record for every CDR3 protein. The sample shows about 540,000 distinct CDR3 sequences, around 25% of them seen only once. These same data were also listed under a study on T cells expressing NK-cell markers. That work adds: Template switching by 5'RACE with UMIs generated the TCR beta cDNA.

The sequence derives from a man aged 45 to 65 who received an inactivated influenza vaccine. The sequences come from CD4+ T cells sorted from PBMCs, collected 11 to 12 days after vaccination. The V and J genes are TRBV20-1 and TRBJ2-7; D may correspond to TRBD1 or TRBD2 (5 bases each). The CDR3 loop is CSATIRGALDEQYF. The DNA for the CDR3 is TGCAGTGCTACCATCCGAGGGGCTCTAGACGAGCAGTACTTC.